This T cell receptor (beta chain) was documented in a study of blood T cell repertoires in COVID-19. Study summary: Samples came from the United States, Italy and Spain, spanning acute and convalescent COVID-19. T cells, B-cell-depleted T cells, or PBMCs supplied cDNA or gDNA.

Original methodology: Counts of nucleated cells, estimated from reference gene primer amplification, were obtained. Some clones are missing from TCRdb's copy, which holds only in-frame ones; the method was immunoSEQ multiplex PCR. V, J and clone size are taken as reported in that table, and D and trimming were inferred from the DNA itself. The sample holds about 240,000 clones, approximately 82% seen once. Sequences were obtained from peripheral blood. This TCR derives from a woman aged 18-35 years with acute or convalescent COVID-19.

The CDR3 sequence: CASSQGLALSSIREQYF. The CDR3 DNA reads as TGTGCCAGCAGCCAAGGACTAGCCCTCTCCTCTATACGCGAGCAGTACTTC. The chain recombines TRBV3-1 (or the pseudogene TRBV3-2) with TRBJ2-7; 7 positions agree with TRBD2. The germline gives CDR1 LGHDT, CDR2 YNNKEL (reference sequence). Trimming at V came to 1 base and at J to 6 bases, leaving 15 bases not matched to a gene. This CDR3 contains 17 residues.